This is a list of T cell receptor beta chains from one sample in a study of T cells in Graves' hyperthyroidism and ophthalmopathy. MiXCR, run by TCRdb on the multiplex PCR reads, gives a single entry per CDR3 protein. The sample consists of 200,000 to 250,000 distinct CDR3 sequences, under 20% of them appearing once. Sequencing input: blood. These receptors all stem from a man aged 45 to 65 with Graves' hyperthyroidism. CDR3s include the opening cysteine and the closing phenylalanine or tryptophan. D genes are given only for firm matches. Some rows have no size entry. The others give once, few or many, or a class for an expanded clone.

v_call,j_call,clone_size,d_call,cdr3_aa,cdr3_nt
TRBV28,TRBJ2-1,few,NA,CASSPIGDWNNEQFF,TGTGCCAGCAGTCCCATCGGGGACTGGAACAATGAGCAGTTCTTC
TRBV28,TRBJ2-7,NA,TRBD2,CASRDTSGSHEQYF,TGTGCCAGCAGGGATACTAGCGGGAGCCACGAGCAGTACTTC
TRBV29-1,TRBJ2-7,many,NA,CSVGIGLEVDEQYF,TGCAGCGTTGGAATTGGGCTAGAGGTCGACGAGCAGTACTTC
TRBV29-1,TRBJ2-4,NA,NA,CSALGVENIQYF,TGCAGCGCTCTGGGGGTTGAAAACATTCAGTACTTC
TRBV28,TRBJ2-7,many,NA,CASSFNSYEQYF,TGTGCCAGCAGTTTCAATAGCTACGAGCAGTACTTC
TRBV3-1,TRBJ2-1,many,TRBD2,CASSTRTSGRATEQFF,TGTGCCAGCAGCACCCGGACTAGCGGGAGGGCCACTGAGCAGTTCTTC
TRBV7-6,TRBJ1-1,many,NA,CASSLTRAVPEAFF,TGTGCCAGCAGCTTGACACGGGCGGTCCCCGAAGCTTTCTTT
TRBV5-1,TRBJ2-1,many,TRBD2,CASSSRTSGDYNEQFF,TGCGCCAGCAGCTCTCGGACTAGTGGGGATTACAATGAGCAGTTCTTC
TRBV12-3/TRBV12-4,TRBJ2-3,NA,NA,CASSPTGRVTDTQYF,TGTGCCAGCAGTCCCACAGGGCGGGTGACAGATACGCAGTATTTT
TRBV7-3,TRBJ1-1,NA,NA,CASRQTENTEAFF,TGTGCCAGCCGGCAGACAGAGAACACTGAAGCTTTCTTT
TRBV18,TRBJ1-2,many,NA,CASSPGTEGDGYTF,TGTGCCAGCTCACCCGGGACTGAGGGTGATGGCTACACCTTC
TRBV10-1,TRBJ1-1,NA,TRBD1,CASSLDRETEAFF,TGCGCCAGCAGCCTGGACAGGGAGACTGAAGCTTTCTTT
TRBV12-3/TRBV12-4,TRBJ2-5,many,TRBD2,CASTNTGLAGVRETQYF,TGTGCCAGCACCAACACTGGACTAGCGGGAGTTAGGGAGACCCAGTACTTC
TRBV7-9,TRBJ2-5,NA,TRBD1,CASNGDRGFGETQYF,TGTGCCAGCAACGGGGACAGGGGATTCGGGGAGACCCAGTACTTC
TRBV19,TRBJ2-1,few,NA,CASTTGLNSYNEQFF,TGTGCCAGTACCACGGGACTCAACTCCTACAATGAGCAGTTCTTC
TRBV7-9,TRBJ2-7,many,NA,CASSLANSDYEQYF,TGTGCCAGCAGCTTAGCGAATAGCGATTACGAGCAGTACTTC
TRBV12-3/TRBV12-4,TRBJ2-2,many,NA,CASSETANTGELFF,TGTGCCAGCAGTGAAACTGCGAACACCGGGGAGCTGTTTTTT
TRBV7-8,TRBJ2-5,NA,NA,CASSHPSTGYQETQYF,TGTGCCAGCAGCCACCCCAGTACAGGGTACCAAGAGACCCAGTACTTC
TRBV5-1,TRBJ2-1,NA,TRBD2,CASSGVRRDEQFF,TGTGCCAGCAGCGGGGTCCGGAGGGATGAGCAGTTCTTC
TRBV10-3,TRBJ2-1,many,NA,CAISESHILASLYNEQFF,TGTGCCATCAGTGAGTCGCATATTTTAGCATCCCTCTACAATGAGCAGTTCTTC
TRBV9,TRBJ2-1,few,NA,CASNFSYNEQFF,TGTGCCAGCAATTTCTCCTACAATGAGCAGTTCTTC
TRBV5-1,TRBJ1-1,NA,NA,CASSLNRDTRSTEAFF,TGCGCCAGCAGCTTAAACCGGGACACAAGAAGCACTGAAGCTTTCTTT
TRBV18,TRBJ2-5,few,TRBD2,CASSPALAGEETQYF,TGTGCCAGCTCACCAGCCCTAGCGGGAGAAGAGACCCAGTACTTC
TRBV11-3,TRBJ2-7,many,NA,CASSSARTATEQYF,TGTGCCAGCAGCTCGGCAAGGACAGCCACCGAGCAGTACTTC